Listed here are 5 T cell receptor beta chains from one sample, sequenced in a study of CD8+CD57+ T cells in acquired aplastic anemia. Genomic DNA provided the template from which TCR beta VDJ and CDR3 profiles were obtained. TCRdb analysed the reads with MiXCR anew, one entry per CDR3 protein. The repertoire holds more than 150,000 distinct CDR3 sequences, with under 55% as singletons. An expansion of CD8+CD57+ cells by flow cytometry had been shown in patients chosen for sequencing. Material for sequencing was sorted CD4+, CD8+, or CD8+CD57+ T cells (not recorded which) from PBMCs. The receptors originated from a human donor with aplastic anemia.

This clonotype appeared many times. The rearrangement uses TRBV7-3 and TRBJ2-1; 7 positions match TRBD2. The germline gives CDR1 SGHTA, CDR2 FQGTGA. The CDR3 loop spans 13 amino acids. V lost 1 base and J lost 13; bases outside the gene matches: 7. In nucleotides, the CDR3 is TGTGCCAGCAGCTTAAATAGGGAGGGGAATCAGTTCTTC. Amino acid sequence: CASSLNREGNQFF.

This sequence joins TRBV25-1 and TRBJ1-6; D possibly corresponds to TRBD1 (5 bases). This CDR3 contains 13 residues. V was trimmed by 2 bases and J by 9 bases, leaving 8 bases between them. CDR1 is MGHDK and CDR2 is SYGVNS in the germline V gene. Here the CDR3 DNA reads TGTGCCAGCAGTGAAGGGGGAGTTTCACCCCTCCACTTT. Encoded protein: CASSEGGVSPLHF.

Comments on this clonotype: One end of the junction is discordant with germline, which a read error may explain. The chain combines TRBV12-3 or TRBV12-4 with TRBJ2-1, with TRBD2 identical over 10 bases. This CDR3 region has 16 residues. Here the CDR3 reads CASSLAGGTRYNEQFF. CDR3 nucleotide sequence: TGTGCCAGCAGCTTAGCGGGAGGAACGAGATACAATGAGCAGTTCTTC.

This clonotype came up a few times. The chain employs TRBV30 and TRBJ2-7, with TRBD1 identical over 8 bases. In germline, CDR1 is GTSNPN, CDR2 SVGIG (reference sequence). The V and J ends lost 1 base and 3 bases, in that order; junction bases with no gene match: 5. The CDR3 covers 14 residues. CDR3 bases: TGTGCCTGGAGTGGCACGGGACAGGTCTACGAGCAGTACTTC. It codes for CAWSGTGQVYEQYF.

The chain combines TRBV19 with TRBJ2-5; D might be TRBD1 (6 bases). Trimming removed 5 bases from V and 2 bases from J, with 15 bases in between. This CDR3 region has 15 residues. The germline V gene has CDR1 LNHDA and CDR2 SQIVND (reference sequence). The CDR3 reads CASSSGAAFQETQYF. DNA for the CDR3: TGTGCCAGTAGTTCAGGGGCCGCATTTCAAGAGACCCAGTACTTC.